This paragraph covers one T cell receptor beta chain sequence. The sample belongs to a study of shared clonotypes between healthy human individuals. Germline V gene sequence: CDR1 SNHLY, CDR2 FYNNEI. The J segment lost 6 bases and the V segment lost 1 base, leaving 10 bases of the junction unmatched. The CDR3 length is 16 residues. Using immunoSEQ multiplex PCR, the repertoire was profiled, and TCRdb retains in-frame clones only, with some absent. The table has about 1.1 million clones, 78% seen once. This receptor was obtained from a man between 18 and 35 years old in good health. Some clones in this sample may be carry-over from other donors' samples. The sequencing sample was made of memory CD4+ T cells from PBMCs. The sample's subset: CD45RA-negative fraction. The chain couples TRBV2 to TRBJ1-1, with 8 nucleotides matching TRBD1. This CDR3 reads CASSEVRQGIGAEAFF. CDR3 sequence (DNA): TGTGCCAGCAGTGAAGTCCGACAGGGGATTGGGGCTGAAGCTTTCTTT.